This T cell receptor (beta chain) was observed in a study of shared clonotypes between healthy human individuals (dated by TCRdb to the early 2020s). At the level of the whole study: The cohort included three men and a couple of women between 18 and 49 years of age. For each donor, three plates each were used for CD4 naive and CD4 memory, two plates were used for CD8 naive, and one plate was used for CD8 memory. The study deeply sequenced blood TCR repertoires of five healthy adults to estimate repertoire size and the extent of clonotype sharing between individuals. Different laboratories and diverse techniques were used to prepare libraries and sequence TCR repertoires, to increase sequencing depth and limit assay-specific biases. Leukapheresis yielded between about 0.94 and 10 billion PBMCs per donor.

The CDR3 has 16 amino acids, counting the end cysteine and phenylalanine. The retained sequence is limited to the CDR3, 48 bases, with the frame set at the first base. Sequences MDHEN (CDR1) and SYDVKM (CDR2) are obtained from the germline V gene. From V the trimming removes 0 bases and from J it removes 5 bases, while the gene matches leave 7 bases of the junction unaccounted for. Using the deep immunoSEQ assay, TCR CDR3 regions were amplified from genomic DNA by multiplex PCR. Extracted genomic DNA from each cell subset was distributed evenly across all wells of several immunoSEQ 96-well plates, and each plate was treated as a replicate. Each replicate PCR for sorted subsets received roughly 0.2 ug genomic DNA, equal to 28,000 or so T cell genomes. Purified libraries were measured with a Qubit 3.0 fluorometer, size-checked on a Bioanalyzer 2100, and measured again with the KAPA Library Quantification kit. Every immunoSEQ 96-well plate was sequenced on a dedicated single-read 150-cycle Illumina NextSeq 550 flow cell. In the paper's pipeline: Because the immunoSEQ output held only junctional sequences and lacked quality scores, the filtering could not match the filtering applied to full-length reads. To assign V/J genes and CDR3, sequences were annotated against IMGT germline references using PyIR, a Python wrapper for IgBLAST v1.9. Reads were filtered out if the reads had weak V/J assignments (E-value above 1e-6), no CDR3, stop codons, out-of-frame junctions, or ambiguous translated residues. V3J clonotypes were defined as sequences sharing the same inferred V gene, J gene, and CDR3 amino acid sequence. The percentage overlap between two repertoires was calculated by dividing the number of shared unique clonotypes by the size of the smaller repertoire. RTK rarefaction, the Chao1 estimator, and Recon v2.1 estimates of unobserved clonotypes were used to assess repertoire richness. Generation probabilities for all TCRbeta clonotypes obtained by the gDNA method from a handful of donors were computed using OLGA. TCRdb retrieved this table from immuneACCESS and kept in-frame rearrangements only. Not all clones are present; in checked studies, unresolved V genes account for under half, and no reason is known for the remainder. Clone size and V and J calls were adopted from that table, with D and trimming inferred from the DNA. Recorded for this sample are about 1.5 million clones; approximately 98% of them occurred a single time. Less than 0.55% of the sample is taken by the ten largest.

Donors were healthy HIV-negative adults with no recently reported acute infections or vaccinations. Every donor was a Caucasian adult residing in Nashville, Tennessee, USA. CD4+ T cells were enriched by magnetic negative selection, after which naive cells were positively selected on CD45RA and the negative fraction was taken as the memory subset. Blood was collected by leukapheresis, and PBMCs were isolated by Ficoll-Histopaque density gradient centrifugation and then cryopreserved in liquid nitrogen vapor phase. Analytical flow cytometry was used to check the purity and quantity of each magnetically sorted T cell population. From each sorted fraction, genomic DNA was isolated and quantified by UV absorbance on a Nanodrop 2000c. Details on this clone: No cognate antigen has been identified for it. No base quality information exists; no much larger clone differs at one position.

Study-wide conclusions, independent of this receptor: Even with the large sequencing depth, rarefaction of the sorted-subset datasets indicated that sequencing was incomplete. Larger estimated clonotype richness was generally found for naive subsets than for memory subsets. Because the study included only a small number of donors, the genetic and exposure-history diversity represented was limited. Pairwise subsampling indicated that sequencing depth was expected to affect the degree of clonotype sharing among donors. Compared with non-shared clonotypes, the clonotypes found in all four sorted-subset donors had higher generation probabilities. When several donors were compared, the shared fraction of clonotypes was 5% to 6.5% for naive CD4, roughly 3.4% for naive CD8, roughly 2.3% for memory CD4, and around 0.4% for memory CD8. Sampling was limited to blood, and TCR repertoires in tissue likely differ from TCR repertoires in blood.

The chain employs TRBV28 and TRBJ2-1; 7 middle bases align to TRBD2. Specimen: naive CD4+ T cells sorted from blood. The sample's cell subset or site, from its label and the paper: CD45RA+ positively selected. This receptor was identified in a man aged 25 to 45 in good health. The DNA sequence is TGTGCCAGCAGTTTATGGATAGGGACTACCGACAATGAGCAGTTCTTC. Its amino acids are CASSLWIGTTDNEQFF.